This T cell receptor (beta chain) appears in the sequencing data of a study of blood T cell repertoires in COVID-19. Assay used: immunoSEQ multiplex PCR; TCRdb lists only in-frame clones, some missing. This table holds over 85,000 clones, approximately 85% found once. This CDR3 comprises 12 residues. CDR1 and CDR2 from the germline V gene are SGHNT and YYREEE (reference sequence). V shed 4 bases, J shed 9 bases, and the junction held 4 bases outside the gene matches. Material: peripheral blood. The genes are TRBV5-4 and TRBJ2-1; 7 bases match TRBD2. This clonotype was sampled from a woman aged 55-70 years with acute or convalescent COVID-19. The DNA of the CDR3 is TGTGCCAGCAGCCCGGGGGGTGGTGAGCAGTTCTTC. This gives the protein CASSPGGGEQFF.